This passage covers 4 T cell receptor beta chains from one sample sequenced in a study of identical twins. MiXCR, run by TCRdb on the 5' RACE reads, gives a single entry per CDR3 protein. Among 500,000 to 650,000 distinct CDR3 sequences, around 7.5% were seen once, and the ten largest hold 1.6%. These data also formed part of another study, on yellow fever vaccine responses in identical twins.

Source material: PBMCs. The receptors were sampled from a woman aged 18-29 years in good health.

This clonotype was seen many times. The chain uses TRBV20-1 and TRBJ2-7; D ambiguous. The CDR3 consists of 12 residues. The V and J ends lost 3 bases and 2 bases respectively, with 8 bases between them. The germline V gene has CDR1 DFQATT and CDR2 SNEGSKA (reference sequence). In DNA, the CDR3 is TGCAGTGCTAGCCCAGACGCCTACGAGCAGTACTTC. Amino acids: CSASPDAYEQYF.

At least ten counts were recorded for this clonotype. The gene calls are TRBV7-8 and TRBJ2-7; D is ambiguous. Germline V gene sequence: CDR1 SGHVS, CDR2 FQNEAQ. The CDR3 contains 12 residues. V lost 5 bases, J lost 3 bases, and 8 bases lay in between. The CDR3 loop is CASSPRNYEQYV. CDR3 coding DNA: TGTGCCAGCAGCCCGAGAAACTACGAGCAGTACGTC.

This clonotype occurred once. The genes are TRBV5-1 and TRBJ2-5; D possibly corresponds to TRBD2 (6 bases). Germline-derived CDR1 and CDR2 are SGHRS and YFSETQ. The CDR3 is 14 residues long. V was clipped by 4 bases and J by 4 bases, with 14 bases between them. The CDR3, as DNA: TGCGCCAGCAGCCGGACAAGGGACTCAGAGACCCAGTACTTC. It translates to CASSRTRDSETQYF.

Only a few counts were recorded for this clonotype. This sequence joins TRBV28 and TRBJ1-2, with a weak D call TRBD1 (5 bases). Germline-derived CDR1 and CDR2 are MDHEN and SYDVKM. Trimming stripped 8 bases from V and 5 bases from J, with 15 bases between. This CDR3 region has 13 residues. CDR3 residues: CASDSSRGYGYTF. The CDR3 DNA follows: TGTGCCAGCGATTCTTCAAGGGGTTATGGCTACACCTTC.